Here is one T cell receptor (beta chain) with its context. The record originates from a study of blood T cell repertoires in COVID-19. The CDR3 runs to 15 residues. In germline, CDR1 is SGHVS, CDR2 FQNEAQ. J lost 4 bases, V lost 4 bases, and 8 bases had no gene match. Using immunoSEQ multiplex PCR, the repertoire was profiled, and TCRdb retains in-frame clones only, with some absent. The table has under 250,000 clones, roughly 94% seen once. The rearrangement joins TRBV7-8 to TRBJ2-7; 9 positions agree with TRBD1. The TCR sequence derives from a man aged 25-40 years with acute or convalescent COVID-19. Source material: peripheral blood. The CDR3 loop is CASSSLGTGIYEQYF. The CDR3 DNA follows: TGTGCCAGCAGCTCCCTCGGGACAGGGATTTACGAGCAGTACTTC.